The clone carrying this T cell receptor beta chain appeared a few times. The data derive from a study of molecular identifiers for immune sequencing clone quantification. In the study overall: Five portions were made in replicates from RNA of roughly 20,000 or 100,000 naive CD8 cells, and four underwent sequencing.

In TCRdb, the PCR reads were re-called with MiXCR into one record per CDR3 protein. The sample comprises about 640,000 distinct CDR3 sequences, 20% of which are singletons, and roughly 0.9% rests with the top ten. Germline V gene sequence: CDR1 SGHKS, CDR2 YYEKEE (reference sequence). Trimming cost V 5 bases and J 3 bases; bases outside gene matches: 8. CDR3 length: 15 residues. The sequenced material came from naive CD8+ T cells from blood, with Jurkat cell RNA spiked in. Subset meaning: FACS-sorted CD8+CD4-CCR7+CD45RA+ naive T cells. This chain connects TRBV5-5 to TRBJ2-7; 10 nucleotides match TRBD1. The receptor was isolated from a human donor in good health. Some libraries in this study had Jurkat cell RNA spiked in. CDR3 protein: CASSPRGDRGYEQYF. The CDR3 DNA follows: TGTGCCAGCAGTCCAAGGGGGGACAGGGGCTACGAGCAGTACTTC.